This TCR beta chain was retrieved from a study of blood T cell repertoires in COVID-19. Whole-study context: Whether acute or convalescent, the COVID-19 samples came from the United States, Italy and Spain. Sample material is recorded as cDNA or gDNA derived from T cells, B-cell-depleted T cells, or PBMCs.

Original handling: Estimated nucleated cell counts came from reference gene primer amplification. Produced via immunoSEQ multiplex PCR; TCRdb's table is partial and in-frame only. V and J calls and clone size are copied from that table; D and trimming were computed from the DNA. This sample has more than 250,000 clones, with roughly 88% found just once. This CDR3 has 14 residues. Germline V gene sequence: CDR1 KGHDR, CDR2 SFDVKD. V shed 6 bases and J shed 4 bases, with 12 bases lying between them. Donors were grouped by their self-reported clinical history. This TCR came from a woman aged 40 to 55 with acute COVID-19. The chain combines TRBV24-1 with TRBJ1-5; possible D gene TRBD1, 6 bases. Sequencing used PBMCs or T cells enriched from blood (not recorded which). The CDR3 sequence: CATSTYRVNQPQHF. CDR3 nucleotide sequence: TGTGCCACCAGTACCTACAGGGTAAATCAGCCCCAGCATTTT.